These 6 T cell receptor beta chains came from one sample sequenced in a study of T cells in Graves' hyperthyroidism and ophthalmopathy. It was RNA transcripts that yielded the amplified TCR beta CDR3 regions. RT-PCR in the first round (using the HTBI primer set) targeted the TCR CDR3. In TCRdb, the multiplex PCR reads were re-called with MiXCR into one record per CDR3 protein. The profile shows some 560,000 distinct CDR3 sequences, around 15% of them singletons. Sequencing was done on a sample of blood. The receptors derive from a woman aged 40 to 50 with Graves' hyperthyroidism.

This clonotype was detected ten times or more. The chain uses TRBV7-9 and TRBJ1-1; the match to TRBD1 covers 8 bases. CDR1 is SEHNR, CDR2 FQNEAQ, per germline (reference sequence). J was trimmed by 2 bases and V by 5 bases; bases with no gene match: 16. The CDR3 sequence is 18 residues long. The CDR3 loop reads CASSAPWTGPAGNTEAFF. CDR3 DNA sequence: TGTGCCAGCAGCGCGCCCTGGACAGGGCCCGCCGGAAACACTGAAGCTTTCTTT.

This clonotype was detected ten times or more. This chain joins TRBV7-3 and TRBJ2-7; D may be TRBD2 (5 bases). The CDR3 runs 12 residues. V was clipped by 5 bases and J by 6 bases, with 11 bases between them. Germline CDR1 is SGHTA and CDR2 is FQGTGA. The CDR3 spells CASSPTGSEQYF. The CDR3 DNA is TGTGCCAGCAGCCCAACGGGGTCCGAGCAGTACTTC.

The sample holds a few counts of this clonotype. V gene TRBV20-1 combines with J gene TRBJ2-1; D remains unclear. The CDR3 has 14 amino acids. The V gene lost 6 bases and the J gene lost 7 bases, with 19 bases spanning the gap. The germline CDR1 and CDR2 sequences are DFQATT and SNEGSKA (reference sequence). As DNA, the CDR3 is TGCAGTGCCCCACTTTTAGAGTTAGGTAATGAGCAGTTCTTC. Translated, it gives CSAPLLELGNEQFF.

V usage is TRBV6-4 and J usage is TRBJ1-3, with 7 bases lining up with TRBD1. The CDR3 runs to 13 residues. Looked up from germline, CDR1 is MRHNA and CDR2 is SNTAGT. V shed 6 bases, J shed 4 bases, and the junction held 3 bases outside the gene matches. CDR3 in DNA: TGTGCCAGCAGATTACAGGGGGGAAACACCATATATTTT. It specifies CASRLQGGNTIYF.

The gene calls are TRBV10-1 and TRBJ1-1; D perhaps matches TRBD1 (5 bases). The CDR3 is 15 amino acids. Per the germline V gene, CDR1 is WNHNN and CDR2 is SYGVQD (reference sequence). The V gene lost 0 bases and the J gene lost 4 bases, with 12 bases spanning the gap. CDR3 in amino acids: CASSESRGDGTEAFF. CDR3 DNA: TGCGCCAGCAGTGAGTCTCGGGGGGATGGCACTGAAGCTTTCTTT.

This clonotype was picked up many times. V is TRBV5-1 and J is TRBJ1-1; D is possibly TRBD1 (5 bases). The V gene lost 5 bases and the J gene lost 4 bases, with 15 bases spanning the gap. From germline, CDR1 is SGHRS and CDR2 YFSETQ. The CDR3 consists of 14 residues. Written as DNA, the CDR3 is TGCGCCAGCAGGCCCCCTGGGGGAGCCACTGAAGCTTTCTTT. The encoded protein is CASRPPGGATEAFF. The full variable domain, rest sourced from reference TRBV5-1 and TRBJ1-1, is KAGVTQTPRYLIKTRGQQVTLSCSPISGHRSVSWYQQTPGQGLQFLFEYFSETQRNKGNFPGRFSGRQFSNSRSEMNVSTLELGDSALYLCASRPPGGATEAFFGQGTRLTVV.